Detailed here is one T cell receptor beta chain. At study entry, adolescents had tuberculin skin tests and IGRA screening. Method: immunoSEQ multiplex PCR; TCRdb's copy keeps in-frame clones and lacks some. The sample yields roughly 35,000 clones, over 90% seen once. The entry originates in a study of T cells in tuberculosis. The CDR3 covers 14 residues. From germline, CDR1 is SGHAT and CDR2 FQNNGV. V lost 2 bases, J lost 8 bases, and 15 bases lay in between. The chain links TRBV11-2 to TRBJ1-1, with D perhaps matching TRBD1 (5 bases). The sequence derives from a donor between 10 and 35 years old with latent tuberculosis or without tuberculosis infection. Sequences were obtained from PBMCs. CDR3 protein: CASSLSGRGEEAFF. The CDR3 nucleotides read TGTGCCAGCAGCTTATCGGGGCGGGGCGAGGAAGCTTTCTTT.